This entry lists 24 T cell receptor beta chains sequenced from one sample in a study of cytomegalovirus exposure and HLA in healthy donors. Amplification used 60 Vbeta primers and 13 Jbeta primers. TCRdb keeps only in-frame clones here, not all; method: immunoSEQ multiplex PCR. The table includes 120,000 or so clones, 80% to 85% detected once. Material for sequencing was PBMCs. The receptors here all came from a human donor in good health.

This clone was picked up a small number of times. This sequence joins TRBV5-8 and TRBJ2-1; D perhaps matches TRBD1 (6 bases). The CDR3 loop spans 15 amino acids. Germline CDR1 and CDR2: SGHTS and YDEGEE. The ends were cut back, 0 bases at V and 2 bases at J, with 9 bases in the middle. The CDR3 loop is CASSLGQGTYNEQFF. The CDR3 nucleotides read TGTGCCAGCAGCTTGGGGCAGGGGACCTACAATGAGCAGTTCTTC. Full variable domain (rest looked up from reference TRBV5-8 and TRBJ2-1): EAGVTQSPTHLIKTRGQQATLRCSPISGHTSVYWYQQALGLGLQFLLWYDEGEERNRGNFPPRFSGRQFPNYSSELNVNALELEDSALYLCASSLGQGTYNEQFFGPGTRLTVL.

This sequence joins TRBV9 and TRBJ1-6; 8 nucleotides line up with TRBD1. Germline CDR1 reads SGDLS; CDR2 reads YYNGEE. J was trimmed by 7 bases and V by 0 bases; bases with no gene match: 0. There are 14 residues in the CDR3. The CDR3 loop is CASSVGDRNSPLHF. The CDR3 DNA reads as TGTGCCAGCAGCGTAGGGGACAGGAATTCACCCCTCCACTTT.

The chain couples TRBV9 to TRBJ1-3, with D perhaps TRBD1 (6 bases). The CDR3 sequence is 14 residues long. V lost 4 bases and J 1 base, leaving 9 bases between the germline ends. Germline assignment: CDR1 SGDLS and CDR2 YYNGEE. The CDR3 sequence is CASSLDSSGNTIYF. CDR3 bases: TGTGCCAGCAGCCTGGACAGTTCTGGAAACACCATATATTTT.

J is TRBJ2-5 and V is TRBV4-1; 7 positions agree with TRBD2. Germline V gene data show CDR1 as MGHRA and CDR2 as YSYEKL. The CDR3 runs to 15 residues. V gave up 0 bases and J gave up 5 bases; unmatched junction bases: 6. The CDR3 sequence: CASSQDSGLRETQYF. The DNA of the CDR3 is TGCGCCAGCAGCCAAGATAGCGGGTTAAGGGAGACCCAGTACTTC.

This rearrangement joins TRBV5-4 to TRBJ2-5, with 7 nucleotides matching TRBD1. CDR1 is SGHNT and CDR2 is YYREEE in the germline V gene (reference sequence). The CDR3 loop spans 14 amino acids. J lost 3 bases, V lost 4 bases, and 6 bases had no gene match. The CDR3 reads CASSLPQGEETQYF. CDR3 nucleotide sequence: TGTGCCAGCAGCCTACCTCAGGGGGAAGAGACCCAGTACTTC. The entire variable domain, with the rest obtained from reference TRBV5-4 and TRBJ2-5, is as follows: ETGVTQSPTHLIKTRGQQVTLRCSSQSGHNTVSWYQQALGQGPQFIFQYYREEENGRGNFPPRFSGLQFPNYSSELNVNALELDDSALYLCASSLPQGEETQYFGPGTRLLVL.

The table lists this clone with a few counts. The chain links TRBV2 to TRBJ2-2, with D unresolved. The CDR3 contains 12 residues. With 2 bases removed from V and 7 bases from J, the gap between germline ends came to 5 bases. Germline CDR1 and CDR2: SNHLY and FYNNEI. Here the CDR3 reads CASSEYGGELFF. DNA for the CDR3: TGTGCCAGCAGTGAATACGGCGGGGAGCTGTTTTTT.

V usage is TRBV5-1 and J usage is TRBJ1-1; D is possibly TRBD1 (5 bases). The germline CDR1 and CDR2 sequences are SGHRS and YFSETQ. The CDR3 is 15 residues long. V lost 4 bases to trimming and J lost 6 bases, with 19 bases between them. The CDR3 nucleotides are TGCGCCAGCAGCCCCGGGACCGGGAGAGGTGCTGAAGCTTTCTTT. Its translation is CASSPGTGRGAEAFF.

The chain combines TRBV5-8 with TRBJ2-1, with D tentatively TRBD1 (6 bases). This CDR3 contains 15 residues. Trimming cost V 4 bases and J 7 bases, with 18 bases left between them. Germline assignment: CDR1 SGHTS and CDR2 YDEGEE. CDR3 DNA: TGTGCCAGCAGCCCCCGACAGGCCGGAACGAATGAGCAGTTCTTC. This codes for CASSPRQAGTNEQFF.

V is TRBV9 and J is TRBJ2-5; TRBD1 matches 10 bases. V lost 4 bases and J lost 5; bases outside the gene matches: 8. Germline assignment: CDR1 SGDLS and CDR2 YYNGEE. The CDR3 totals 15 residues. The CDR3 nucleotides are TGTGCCAGCAGCCCTTGGACAGGGGGGTTGGAGACCCAGTACTTC. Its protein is CASSPWTGGLETQYF.

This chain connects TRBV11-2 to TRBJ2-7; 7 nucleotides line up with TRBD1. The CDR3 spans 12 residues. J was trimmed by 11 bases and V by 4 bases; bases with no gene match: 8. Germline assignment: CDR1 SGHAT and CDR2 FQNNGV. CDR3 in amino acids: CASSSPGQSKYF. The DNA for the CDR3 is TGTGCCAGCAGCTCTCCGGGACAGTCGAAGTACTTC.

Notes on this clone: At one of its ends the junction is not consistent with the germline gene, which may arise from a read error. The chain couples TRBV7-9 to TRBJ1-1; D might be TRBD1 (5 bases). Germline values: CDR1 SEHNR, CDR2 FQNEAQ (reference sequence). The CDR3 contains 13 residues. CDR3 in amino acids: CSSSLASGSEAFF. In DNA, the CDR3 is TGTTCCAGCAGCTTAGCGTCAGGGTCTGAAGCTTTCTTT.

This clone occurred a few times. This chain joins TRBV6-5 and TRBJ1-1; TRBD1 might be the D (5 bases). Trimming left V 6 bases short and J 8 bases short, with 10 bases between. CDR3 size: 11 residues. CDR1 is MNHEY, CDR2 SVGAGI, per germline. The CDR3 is CASRTNREAFF. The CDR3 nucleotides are TGTGCCAGCAGGACCAACAGGGAAGCTTTCTTT.

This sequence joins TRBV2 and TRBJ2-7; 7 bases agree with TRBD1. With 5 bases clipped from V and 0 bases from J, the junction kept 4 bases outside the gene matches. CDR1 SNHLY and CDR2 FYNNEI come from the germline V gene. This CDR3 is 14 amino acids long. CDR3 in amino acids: CASSRDSYSYEQYF. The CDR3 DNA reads TGTGCCAGCAGTCGGGACAGCTACTCCTACGAGCAGTACTTC.

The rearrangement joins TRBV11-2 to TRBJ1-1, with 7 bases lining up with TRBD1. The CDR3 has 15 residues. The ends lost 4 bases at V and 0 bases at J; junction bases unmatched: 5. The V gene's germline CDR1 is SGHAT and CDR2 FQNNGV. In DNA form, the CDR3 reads TGTGCCAGCAGCTCGGGACAGCTCATGAACACTGAAGCTTTCTTT. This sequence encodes CASSSGQLMNTEAFF.

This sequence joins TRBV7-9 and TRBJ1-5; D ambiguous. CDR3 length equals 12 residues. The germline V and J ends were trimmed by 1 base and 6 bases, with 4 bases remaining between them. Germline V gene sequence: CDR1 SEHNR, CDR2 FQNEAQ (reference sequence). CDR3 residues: CASSLGGQPQHF. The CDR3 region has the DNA TGTGCCAGCAGCTTAGGAGGTCAGCCCCAGCATTTT.

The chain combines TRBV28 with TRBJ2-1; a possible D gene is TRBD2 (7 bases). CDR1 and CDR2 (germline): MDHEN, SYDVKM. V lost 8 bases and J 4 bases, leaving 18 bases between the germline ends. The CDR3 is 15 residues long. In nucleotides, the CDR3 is TGTGCCAGCGCAGGTTTGGGGGGGGCTTACAATGAGCAGTTCTTC. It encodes CASAGLGGAYNEQFF.

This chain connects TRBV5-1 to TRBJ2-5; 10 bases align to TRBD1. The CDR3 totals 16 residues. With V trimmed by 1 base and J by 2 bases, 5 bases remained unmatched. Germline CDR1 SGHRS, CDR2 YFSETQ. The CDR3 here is CASSLMDRGFQETQYF. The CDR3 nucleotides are TGCGCCAGCAGCTTGATGGACAGGGGGTTTCAAGAGACCCAGTACTTC.

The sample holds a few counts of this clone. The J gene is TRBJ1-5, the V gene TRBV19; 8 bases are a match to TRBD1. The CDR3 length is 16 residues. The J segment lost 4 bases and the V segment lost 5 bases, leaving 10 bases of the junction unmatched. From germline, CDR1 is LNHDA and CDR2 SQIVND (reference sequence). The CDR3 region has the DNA TGTGCCAGTAGTCCCGGGACAGGTATAGGGAATCAGCCCCAGCATTTT. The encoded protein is CASSPGTGIGNQPQHF.

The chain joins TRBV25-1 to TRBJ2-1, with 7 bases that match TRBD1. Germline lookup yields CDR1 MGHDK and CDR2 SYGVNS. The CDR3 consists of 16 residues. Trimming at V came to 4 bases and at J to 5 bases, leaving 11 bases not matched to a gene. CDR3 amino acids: CASSVMTGPGDNEQFF. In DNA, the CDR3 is TGTGCCAGCAGTGTTATGACAGGGCCGGGCGACAATGAGCAGTTCTTC.

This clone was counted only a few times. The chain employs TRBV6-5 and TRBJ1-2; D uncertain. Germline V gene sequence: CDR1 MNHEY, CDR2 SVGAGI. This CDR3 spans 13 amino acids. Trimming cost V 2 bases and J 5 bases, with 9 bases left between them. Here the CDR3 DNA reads TGTGCCAGCAGTTACGGAGACGGGTATGGCTACACCTTC. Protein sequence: CASSYGDGYGYTF.

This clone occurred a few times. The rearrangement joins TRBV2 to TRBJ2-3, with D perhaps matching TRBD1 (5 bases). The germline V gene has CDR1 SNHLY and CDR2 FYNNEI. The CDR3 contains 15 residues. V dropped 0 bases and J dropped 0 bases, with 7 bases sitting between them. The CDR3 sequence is CASSEAGASTDTQYF. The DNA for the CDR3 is TGTGCCAGCAGTGAAGCTGGGGCTAGCACAGATACGCAGTATTTT.

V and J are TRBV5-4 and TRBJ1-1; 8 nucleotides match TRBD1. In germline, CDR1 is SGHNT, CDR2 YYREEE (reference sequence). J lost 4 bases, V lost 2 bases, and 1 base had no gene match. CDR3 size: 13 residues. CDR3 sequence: CASSFGTGTEAFF. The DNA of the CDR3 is TGTGCCAGCAGCTTCGGGACAGGCACTGAAGCTTTCTTT.

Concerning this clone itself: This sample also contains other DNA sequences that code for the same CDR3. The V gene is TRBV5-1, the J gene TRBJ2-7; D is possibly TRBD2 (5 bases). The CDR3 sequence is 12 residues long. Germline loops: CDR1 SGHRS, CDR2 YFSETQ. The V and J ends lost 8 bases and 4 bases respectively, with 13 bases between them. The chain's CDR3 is CASSLGDYEQYF. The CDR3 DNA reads TGCGCCAGTAGCCTGGGAGATTACGAGCAGTACTTC.

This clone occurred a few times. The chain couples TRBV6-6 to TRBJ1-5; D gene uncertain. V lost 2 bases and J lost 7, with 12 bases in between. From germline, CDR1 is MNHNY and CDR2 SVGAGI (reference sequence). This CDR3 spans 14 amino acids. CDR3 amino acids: CASSYRSMSQPQHF. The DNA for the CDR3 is TGTGCCAGCAGTTACCGGTCTATGAGCCAGCCCCAGCATTTT.